A single sample gave rise to the 32 T cell receptor beta chains below, sequenced in a study of T cell responses to AZD1222 COVID-19 vaccine. Sequenced by immunoSEQ multiplex PCR; TCRdb stores in-frame clones only, minus some. The sample holds 150,000 to 200,000 clones, 92% seen once. The source was peripheral blood, collected on day 0 of AZD1222 vaccination. The receptor set was obtained from an adult in good health.

The gene calls are TRBV12-3 or TRBV12-4 and TRBJ2-5, with D unresolved. V was clipped by 3 bases and J by 5 bases, with 10 bases between them. The CDR3 covers 13 residues. CDR3 DNA sequence: TGTGCCAGCAGTTTCCGTGAATCGGAGACCCAGTACTTC. Translating it yields CASSFRESETQYF.

V and J are TRBV3-1 (or the pseudogene TRBV3-2) and TRBJ2-1, with D hard to call. This CDR3 is built from 16 residues. V lost 4 bases and J lost 0, with 13 bases in between. The V gene's germline CDR1 is LGHDT and CDR2 YNNKEL (reference sequence). The chain's CDR3 is CASSPLNESSYNEQFF. The CDR3 DNA reads TGTGCCAGCAGCCCCCTTAACGAAAGCTCCTACAATGAGCAGTTCTTC.

The chain uses TRBV20-1 and TRBJ2-3; weak D call: TRBD2 (5 bases). V was trimmed by 3 bases and J by 6 bases, leaving 16 bases between them. Germline V CDR1 and CDR2: DFQATT, SNEGSKA (reference sequence). The CDR3 runs 14 residues. The CDR3 spells CSASSAGPPDTQYF. In nucleotides, the CDR3 is TGCAGTGCTAGTTCGGCGGGCCCCCCGGATACGCAGTATTTT.

This clone was detected only once. The chain links TRBV7-9 to TRBJ2-1, with D possibly matching TRBD2 (5 bases). Per germline, CDR1 SEHNR and CDR2 FQNEAQ (reference sequence). V was clipped by 3 bases and J by 9 bases, with 12 bases between them. This CDR3 contains 13 residues. CDR3 sequence (DNA): TGTGCCAGCAGCTTCCCCCCTAGCAGTGAGCAGTTCTTC. It yields the protein CASSFPPSSEQFF.

V is TRBV6-1 and J is TRBJ2-7; no reliable D call. The V gene's germline CDR1 is MNHNS and CDR2 SASEGT. The CDR3 contains 13 residues. V lost 2 bases, J lost 1 base, and 6 bases lay in between. CDR3 sequence (DNA): TGTGCCAGCAGTGAACAGAATTCCTACGAGCAGTACTTC. Its translation: CASSEQNSYEQYF.

V usage is TRBV28 and J usage is TRBJ1-1, with TRBD1 as a possible D gene (5 bases). Germline V CDR1 and CDR2: MDHEN, SYDVKM. Trimming pared 6 bases from V and 0 bases from J, leaving 14 bases between. The CDR3 covers 15 residues. In DNA, the CDR3 is TGTGCCAGCAGCCCCCATGGGGCGGTGAACACTGAAGCTTTCTTT. Translated: CASSPHGAVNTEAFF.

This rearrangement joins TRBV29-1 to TRBJ2-1; D might be TRBD2 (5 bases). The CDR3 has 11 residues. Germline loops: CDR1 SQVTM, CDR2 ANQGSEA. V shed 7 bases and J shed 8 bases, with 12 bases lying between them. As DNA, the CDR3 is TGCAGCGGGTCTCCCGGGGATGAGCAGTTCTTC. Amino acid sequence: CSGSPGDEQFF.

The chain links TRBV28 to TRBJ2-4; TRBD2 agrees at 8 bases. The trim removed 6 bases at V and 1 base at J, leaving 5 bases unmatched. This CDR3 is built from 15 residues. The germline V gene has CDR1 MDHEN and CDR2 SYDVKM. CDR3 DNA sequence: TGTGCCAGCAGAGGAGCGGGAGTTGCCAAAAACATTCAGTACTTC. Translation gives CASRGAGVAKNIQYF.

The table lists this clone with a count of one. This sequence joins TRBV5-5 and TRBJ1-1; D ambiguous. V lost 0 bases and J lost 1, with 7 bases in between. CDR1 is SGHKS, CDR2 YYEKEE, per germline (reference sequence). The CDR3 extends over 14 amino acids. CDR3 in amino acids: CASSLVRQNTEAFF. CDR3 DNA sequence: TGTGCCAGCAGCTTGGTGAGACAGAACACTGAAGCTTTCTTT.

The chain links TRBV28 to TRBJ1-5; D may be TRBD1 (6 bases). The V end was cut by 3 bases, the J end by 5 bases, with 14 bases between. This CDR3 region has 15 residues. Per the germline V gene, CDR1 is MDHEN and CDR2 is SYDVKM. CDR3 coding DNA: TGTGCCAGCAGTTTGGGGGGCAGGAGTTATCAGCCCCAGCATTTT. Its protein is CASSLGGRSYQPQHF.

V gene TRBV3-1 (or the pseudogene TRBV3-2) combines with J gene TRBJ2-7; the D gene is possibly TRBD1 (6 bases). This CDR3 has 13 residues. In germline, CDR1 is LGHDT, CDR2 YNNKEL (reference sequence). V was pared by 5 bases and J by 4 bases, with 12 bases between. The DNA for the CDR3 is TGTGCCAGCAGCACCGGACAGAGGTACGAGCAGTACTTC. Residues: CASSTGQRYEQYF.

The chain employs TRBV30 and TRBJ1-5; 8 bases are shared with TRBD1. The germline gives CDR1 GTSNPN, CDR2 SVGIG (reference sequence). The junction had 5 bases not matched to a gene; V was cut back by 3 bases and J by 1 base. The CDR3 is made up of 15 amino acids. This CDR3 is CAWRGTGGSNQPQHF. DNA of the CDR3: TGTGCCTGGAGAGGAACAGGGGGGAGCAATCAGCCCCAGCATTTT.

The chain combines TRBV6-2 or TRBV6-3 with TRBJ1-5; 7 bases map to TRBD1. The V and J ends lost 5 bases and 2 bases, in that order; junction bases with no gene match: 6. The CDR3 runs 15 residues. The germline CDR1 and CDR2 sequences are MNHEY and SVGEGT. CDR3 loop: CASSGTEVGNQPQHF. The CDR3 region has the DNA TGTGCCAGCAGTGGGACAGAGGTAGGCAATCAGCCCCAGCATTTT.

The V gene is TRBV29-1, the J gene TRBJ2-4, with 13 bases lining up with TRBD2. The V and J ends lost 2 bases and 4 bases, in that order; junction bases with no gene match: 5. The CDR3 runs 16 residues. Germline V gives CDR1 SQVTM, CDR2 ANQGSEA. Written as DNA, the CDR3 is TGCAGCGTTGAAACGTTGGGACTAGCGGGGAAAAACATTCAGTACTTC. This sequence encodes CSVETLGLAGKNIQYF.

This sequence joins TRBV6-1 and TRBJ1-5, with D uncertain. CDR1 MNHNS and CDR2 SASEGT come from the germline V gene. Trimming cost V 1 base and J 0 bases, with 19 bases left between them. CDR3 length equals 19 residues. DNA for the CDR3: TGTGCCAGCAGTGAAGTAAAAAGGGTGCTCCATTATAGCAATCAGCCCCAGCATTTT. Translating gives CASSEVKRVLHYSNQPQHF.

The chain has TRBV11-1 and TRBJ2-2, with D perhaps given as TRBD1 or TRBD2 (6 bases each). V dropped 5 bases and J dropped 6 bases, with 16 bases sitting between them. The CDR3 consists of 15 residues. The germline CDR1 and CDR2 sequences are SGHAT and FQDESV (reference sequence). CDR3 nucleotide sequence: TGTGCCAGCAGCATGAACAGGGTAGCGGCCGGGGAGCTGTTTTTT. Its protein product is CASSMNRVAAGELFF. Combining the CDR3 with reference TRBV11-1 and TRBJ2-2 gives the whole variable domain EAEVAQSPRYKITEKSQAVAFWCDPISGHATLYWYRQILGQGPELLVQFQDESVVDDSQLPKDRFSAERLKGVDSTLKIQPAELGDSAMYLCASSMNRVAAGELFFGEGSRLTVL.

This clone was picked up one time. This sequence joins TRBV7-6 and TRBJ1-1; D remains ambiguous. In germline, CDR1 is SGHVS, CDR2 FNYEAQ. There are 14 residues in the CDR3. Trimming left V 4 bases short and J 3 bases short, with 12 bases between. This CDR3 is CASSSFPLDTEAFF. In nucleotides, the CDR3 is TGTGCCAGCAGCTCCTTCCCGCTAGACACTGAAGCTTTCTTT.

The V and J genes are TRBV7-9 and TRBJ1-1, with TRBD1 identical over 7 bases. J gave up 4 bases and V 1 base, and 12 bases lay outside the gene matches. This CDR3 contains 17 residues. Germline lookup yields CDR1 SEHNR and CDR2 FQNEAQ (reference sequence). The CDR3 region has the DNA TGTGCCAGCAGCTTAGGTGACAGGGAGCCGGGGAGCACTGAAGCTTTCTTT. It translates to CASSLGDREPGSTEAFF.

The CDR3 DNA follows: TGCGCCAGCAGCATGACTAGCGGGGCCAGCACAGATACGCAGTATTTT. Protein: CASSMTSGASTDTQYF. The chain has TRBV5-1 and TRBJ2-3, with 11 bases that match TRBD2. The CDR3 spans 16 residues. J was trimmed by 0 bases and V by 4 bases; bases with no gene match: 4. The germline gives CDR1 SGHRS, CDR2 YFSETQ.

The CDR3 DNA reads TGTGCCATCAGTGGGGGGCTCGGGGGACTAGCGGGAGGTACTGGGTACGAGCAGTACTTC. Amino acids: CAISGGLGGLAGGTGYEQYF. This chain links TRBV10-3 with TRBJ2-7, with 15 positions matching TRBD2. J lost 4 bases, V lost 4 bases, and 17 bases had no gene match. The germline V gene has CDR1 ENHRY and CDR2 SYGVKD. This CDR3 has 20 residues.

This clone appeared a single time. The V gene is TRBV3-1 (or the pseudogene TRBV3-2), the J gene TRBJ2-7; 10 bases agree with TRBD2. J was trimmed by 1 base and V by 5 bases; bases with no gene match: 5. CDR1 is LGHDT, CDR2 YNNKEL, per germline (reference sequence). The CDR3 sequence is 15 residues long. CDR3 in DNA: TGTGCCAGCAGCTTAGCGGGGGGCTTATCCTACGAGCAGTACTTC. This encodes CASSLAGGLSYEQYF.

The rearrangement uses TRBV5-8 and TRBJ1-1; D possibly corresponds to TRBD1 (5 bases). Germline V gene sequence: CDR1 SGHTS, CDR2 YDEGEE. The CDR3 loop spans 13 amino acids. V lost 5 bases to trimming and J lost 3 bases, with 11 bases between them. The CDR3 loop reads CASRPETDTEAFF. Here the CDR3 DNA reads TGTGCCAGCAGACCTGAGACAGACACTGAAGCTTTCTTT.

This clone was seen a single time. The chain uses TRBV6-5 and TRBJ2-1; TRBD1 might be the D (6 bases). This CDR3 is 15 amino acids long. Trimming removed 11 bases from V and 5 bases from J, with 22 bases in between. Germline V gene lookup returns CDR1 MNHEY and CDR2 SVGAGI. The CDR3 coding sequence is TGTGCCTTATTACAAAGGGGGACAAGACACAATGAGCAGTTCTTC. The encoded protein is CALLQRGTRHNEQFF.

The chain has TRBV18 and TRBJ1-5, with D unresolved. V was trimmed by 4 bases and J by 1 base, leaving 17 bases between them. Per germline, CDR1 KGHSH and CDR2 LQKENI. The CDR3 consists of 17 residues. The CDR3 nucleotides read TGTGCCAGCTCACAACCGAAGGGTTTGGGAAGCAATCAGCCCCAGCATTTT. It yields the protein CASSQPKGLGSNQPQHF.

This clone was seen only a few times. The genes are TRBV27 and TRBJ1-5; maybe TRBD1 (5 bases). V was shortened by 3 bases and J by 5 bases, with 14 bases between the two germline ends. The CDR3 covers 15 residues. Germline lookup yields CDR1 MNHEY and CDR2 SMNVEV (reference sequence). CDR3 DNA sequence: TGTGCCAGCAGTTTTACAGGCCGAGGATATCAGCCCCAGCATTTT. Translation: CASSFTGRGYQPQHF.

This clone was seen just once. V and J are TRBV10-3 and TRBJ1-1; tentatively, D is TRBD1 (5 bases). The V end was cut by 5 bases, the J end by 0 bases, with 13 bases between. The CDR3 extends over 15 amino acids. The germline V gene has CDR1 ENHRY and CDR2 SYGVKD. The CDR3 is CAISSPQGLNTEAFF. CDR3 nucleotides: TGTGCCATCAGTTCCCCCCAGGGCTTGAACACTGAAGCTTTCTTT.

The DNA of the CDR3 is TGTGCCAGCAGGGAGCGGGGGACCCCCGGGGAGCTGTTTTTT. Amino acids: CASRERGTPGELFF. The J gene is TRBJ2-2, the V gene TRBV6-5; 8 bases line up with TRBD2. There are 14 residues in the CDR3. Germline lookup yields CDR1 MNHEY and CDR2 SVGAGI. Trimming cost V 6 bases and J 6 bases; bases outside gene matches: 6.

The chain uses TRBV19 and TRBJ2-5; D is ambiguous. CDR1 is LNHDA and CDR2 is SQIVND in the germline V gene (reference sequence). Trimming removed 4 bases at V and 1 base at J, with 10 bases between. This CDR3 spans 14 amino acids. Here the CDR3 reads CASSKAATQETQYF. The CDR3 bases are TGTGCCAGTAGTAAGGCCGCGACCCAAGAGACCCAGTACTTC.

V usage is TRBV30 and J usage is TRBJ2-3; 7 bases are a match to TRBD2. The CDR3 extends over 15 amino acids. V trimming: 3 bases; J trimming: 4 bases; junction bases outside the gene matches: 10. Germline values: CDR1 GTSNPN, CDR2 SVGIG (reference sequence). DNA of the CDR3: TGTGCCTGGAGAGAGCAGGCGGGAGTAGCAGATACGCAGTATTTT. Translating it yields CAWREQAGVADTQYF.

This clone came up once. This chain joins TRBV5-1 and TRBJ1-5; weak D call: TRBD1 (5 bases). Germline values: CDR1 SGHRS, CDR2 YFSETQ. V lost 4 bases to trimming and J lost 3 bases, with 11 bases between them. The CDR3 has 14 residues. CDR3 nucleotides: TGCGCCAGCAGCATTGACAGCTCCAATCAGCCCCAGCATTTT. Translated: CASSIDSSNQPQHF.

The genes are TRBV3-1 (or the pseudogene TRBV3-2) and TRBJ1-6; 7 bases are a match to TRBD1. The CDR3 covers 16 residues. The junction had 5 bases not matched to a gene; V was cut back by 3 bases and J by 3 bases. Germline V gene lookup returns CDR1 LGHDT and CDR2 YNNKEL (reference sequence). CDR3: CASSQADRNYNSPLHF. CDR3 bases: TGTGCCAGCAGCCAGGCGGACAGGAACTATAATTCACCCCTCCACTTT.

V and J are TRBV7-2 and TRBJ2-7; TRBD2 matches at 7 bases. Germline V gene sequence: CDR1 SGHTA, CDR2 FQGNSA. The J segment lost 0 bases and the V segment lost 4 bases, leaving 3 bases of the junction unmatched. This CDR3 comprises 14 residues. As DNA, the CDR3 is TGTGCCAGCAGCTGGCTAGCGGCCTCCTACGAGCAGTACTTC. Its translation: CASSWLAASYEQYF.